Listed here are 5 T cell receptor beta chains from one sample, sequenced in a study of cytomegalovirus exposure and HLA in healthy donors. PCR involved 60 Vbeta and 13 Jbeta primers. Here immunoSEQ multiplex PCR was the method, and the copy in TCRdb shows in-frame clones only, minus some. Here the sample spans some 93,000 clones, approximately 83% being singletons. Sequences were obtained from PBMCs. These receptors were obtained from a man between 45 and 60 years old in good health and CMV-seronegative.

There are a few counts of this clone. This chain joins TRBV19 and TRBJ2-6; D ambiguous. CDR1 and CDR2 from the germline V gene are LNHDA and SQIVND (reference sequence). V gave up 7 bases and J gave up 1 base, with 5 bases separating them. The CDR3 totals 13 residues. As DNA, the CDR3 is TGTGCCAGTATGAGGTCTGGGGCCAACGTCCTGACTTTC. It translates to CASMRSGANVLTF.

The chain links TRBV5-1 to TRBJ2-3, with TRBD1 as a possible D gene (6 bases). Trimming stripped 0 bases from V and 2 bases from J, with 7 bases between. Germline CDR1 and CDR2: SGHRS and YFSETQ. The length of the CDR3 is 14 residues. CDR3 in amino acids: CASSLDRATDTQYF. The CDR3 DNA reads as TGCGCCAGCAGCTTGGACAGGGCCACAGATACGCAGTATTTT.

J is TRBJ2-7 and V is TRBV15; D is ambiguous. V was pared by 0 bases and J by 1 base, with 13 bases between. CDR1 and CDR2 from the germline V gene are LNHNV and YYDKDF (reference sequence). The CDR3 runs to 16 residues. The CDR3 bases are TGTGCCACCAGCAGAGATCGCGGTGGCGGATCCTACGAGCAGTACTTC. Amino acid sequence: CATSRDRGGGSYEQYF.

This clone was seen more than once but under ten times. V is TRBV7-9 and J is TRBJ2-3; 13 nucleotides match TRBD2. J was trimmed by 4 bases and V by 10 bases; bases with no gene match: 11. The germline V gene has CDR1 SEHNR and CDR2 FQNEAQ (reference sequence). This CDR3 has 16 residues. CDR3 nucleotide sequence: TGTGCCACCCTAAAAACTAGCGGGAGGGCAGCAGATACGCAGTATTTT. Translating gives CATLKTSGRAADTQYF.

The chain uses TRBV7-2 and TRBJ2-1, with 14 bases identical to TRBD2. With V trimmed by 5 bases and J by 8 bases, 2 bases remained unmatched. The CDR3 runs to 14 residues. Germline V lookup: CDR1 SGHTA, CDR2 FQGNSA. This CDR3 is CASSRGLAGDEQFF. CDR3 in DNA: TGTGCCAGCAGCCGGGGACTAGCGGGAGATGAGCAGTTCTTC.